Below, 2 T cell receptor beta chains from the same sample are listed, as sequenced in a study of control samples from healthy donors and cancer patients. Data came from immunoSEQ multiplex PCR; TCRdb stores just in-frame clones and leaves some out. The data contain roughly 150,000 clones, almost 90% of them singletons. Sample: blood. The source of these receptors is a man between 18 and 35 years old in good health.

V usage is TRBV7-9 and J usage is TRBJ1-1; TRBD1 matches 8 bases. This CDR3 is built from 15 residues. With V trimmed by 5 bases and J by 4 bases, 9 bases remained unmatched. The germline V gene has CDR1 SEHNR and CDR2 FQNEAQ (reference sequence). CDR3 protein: CASSVTGGTGTEAFF. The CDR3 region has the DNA TGTGCCAGCAGCGTCACAGGGGGTACGGGCACTGAAGCTTTCTTT.

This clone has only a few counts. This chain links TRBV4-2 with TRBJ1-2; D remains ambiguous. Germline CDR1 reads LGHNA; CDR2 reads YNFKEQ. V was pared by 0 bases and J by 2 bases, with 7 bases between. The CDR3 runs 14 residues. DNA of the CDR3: TGTGCCAGCAGCCAAGACTCCCGGAACTATGGCTACACCTTC. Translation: CASSQDSRNYGYTF.